Each of the 2 T cell receptor beta chains below was sequenced from the same sample in a study of beta chain features in type 1 diabetes. All of the isolated RNA was reverse transcribed, so expressed TCRB transcripts were sequenced. Measured with immunoSEQ multiplex PCR; TCRdb has only the in-frame clones, and not every one. This repertoire shows around 300,000 clones, 11% to 15% found once; its top ten account for about 6.7%. Sequencing input: central memory CD4+ T cells from blood. These receptors all come from a young man in good health.

This clone was seen a few times. At the DNA level, this CDR3 is encoded by other sequences in the same sample as well. The chain carries TRBV6-5 and TRBJ1-1; D is uncertain. V gave up 0 bases and J gave up 0 bases, with 8 bases separating them. CDR1 is MNHEY, CDR2 SVGAGI, per germline. CDR3 size: 15 residues. In DNA form, the CDR3 reads TGTGCCAGCAGTTACTCGGCGGGCGTGAACACTGAAGCTTTCTTT. Translating gives CASSYSAGVNTEAFF.

In this sample, this clone turned up once. The V and J genes are TRBV5-8 and TRBJ1-5; D perhaps matches TRBD1 (6 bases). The CDR3 consists of 15 residues. In germline, CDR1 is SGHTS, CDR2 YDEGEE. V was pared by 4 bases and J by 4 bases, with 15 bases between. The CDR3 nucleotides are TGTGCCAGCAGCGGCAGGGGTTCCGAAAATCAGCCCCAGCATTTT. It encodes CASSGRGSENQPQHF. The whole variable domain, filled in from reference TRBV5-8 and TRBJ1-5, reads EAGVTQSPTHLIKTRGQQATLRCSPISGHTSVYWYQQALGLGLQFLLWYDEGEERNRGNFPPRFSGRQFPNYSSELNVNALELEDSALYLCASSGRGSENQPQHFGDGTRLSIL.